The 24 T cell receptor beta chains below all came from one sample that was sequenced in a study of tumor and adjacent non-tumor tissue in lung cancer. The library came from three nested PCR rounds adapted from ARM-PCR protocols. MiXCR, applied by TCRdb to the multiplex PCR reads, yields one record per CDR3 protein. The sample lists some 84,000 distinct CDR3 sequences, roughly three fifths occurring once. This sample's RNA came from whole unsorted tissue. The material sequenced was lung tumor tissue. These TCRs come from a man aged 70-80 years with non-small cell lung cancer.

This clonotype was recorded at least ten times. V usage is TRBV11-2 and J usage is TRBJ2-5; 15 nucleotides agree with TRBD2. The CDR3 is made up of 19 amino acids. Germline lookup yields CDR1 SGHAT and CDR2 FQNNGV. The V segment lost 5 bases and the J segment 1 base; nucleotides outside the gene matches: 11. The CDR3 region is CASSQGWTSGGALQETQYF. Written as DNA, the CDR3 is TGTGCCAGCAGCCAAGGATGGACTAGCGGGGGGGCCCTCCAAGAGACCCAGTACTTC.

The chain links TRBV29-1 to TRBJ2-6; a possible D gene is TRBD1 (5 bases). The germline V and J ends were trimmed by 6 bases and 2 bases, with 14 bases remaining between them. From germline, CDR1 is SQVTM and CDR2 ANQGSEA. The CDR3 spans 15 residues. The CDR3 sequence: CSVARALAGANVLTF. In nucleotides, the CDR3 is TGCAGCGTCGCCAGGGCCCTAGCTGGGGCCAACGTCCTGACTTTC.

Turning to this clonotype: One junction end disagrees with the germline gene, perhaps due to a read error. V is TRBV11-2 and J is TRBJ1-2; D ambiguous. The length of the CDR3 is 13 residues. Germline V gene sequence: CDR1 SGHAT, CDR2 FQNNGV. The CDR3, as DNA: TGTGCCAGCAGTGAAAGGGAAGGCTATGGTTACACCTTC. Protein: CASSEREGYGYTF.

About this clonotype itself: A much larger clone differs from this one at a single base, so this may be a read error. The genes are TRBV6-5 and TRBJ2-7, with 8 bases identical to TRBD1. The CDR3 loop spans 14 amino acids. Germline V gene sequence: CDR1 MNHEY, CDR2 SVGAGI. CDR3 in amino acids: CTSSYNRGAYEQYF. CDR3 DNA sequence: TGTACCAGCAGTTACAACAGGGGGGCCTACGAGCAGTACTTC.

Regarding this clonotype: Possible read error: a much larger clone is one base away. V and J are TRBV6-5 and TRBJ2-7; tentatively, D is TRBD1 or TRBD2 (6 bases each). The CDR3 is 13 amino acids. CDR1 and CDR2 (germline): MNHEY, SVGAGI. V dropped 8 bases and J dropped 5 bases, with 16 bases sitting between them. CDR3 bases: TGTGCCAGCGGCCTGGAGAGGGGGGACGAGCAGTACTTC. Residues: CASGLERGDEQYF.

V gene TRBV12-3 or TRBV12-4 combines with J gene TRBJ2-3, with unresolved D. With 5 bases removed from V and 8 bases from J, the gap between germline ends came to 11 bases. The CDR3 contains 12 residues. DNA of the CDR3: TGTGCCAGCAGTCCCCGTGCAAGTACGCAGTATTTT. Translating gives CASSPRASTQYF.

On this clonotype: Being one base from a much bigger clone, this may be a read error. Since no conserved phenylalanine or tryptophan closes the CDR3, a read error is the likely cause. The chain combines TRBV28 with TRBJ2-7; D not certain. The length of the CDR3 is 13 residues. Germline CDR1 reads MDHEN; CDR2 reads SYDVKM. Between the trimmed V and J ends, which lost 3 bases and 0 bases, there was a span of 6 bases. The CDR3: CASSLGPSYEQYY. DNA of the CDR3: TGTGCCAGCAGTTTGGGTCCCTCCTACGAGCAGTACTAC.

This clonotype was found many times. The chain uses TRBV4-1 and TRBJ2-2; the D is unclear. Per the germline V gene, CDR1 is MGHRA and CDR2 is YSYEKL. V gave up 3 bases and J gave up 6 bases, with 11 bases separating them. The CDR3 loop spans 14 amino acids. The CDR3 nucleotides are TGCGCCAGCAGCCACGAAACACGTCCCGGGGAGCTGTTTTTT. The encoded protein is CASSHETRPGELFF.

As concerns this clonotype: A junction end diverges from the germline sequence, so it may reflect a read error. The CDR3 region is CASSQSRVYGYTF. The CDR3, as DNA: TGTGCCAGCAGCCAAAGCAGGGTCTATGGTTACACCTTC. This rearrangement joins TRBV14 to TRBJ1-2; the D gene is possibly TRBD1 (5 bases). This CDR3 is 13 amino acids long. The V gene's germline CDR1 is SGHDN and CDR2 FVKESK.

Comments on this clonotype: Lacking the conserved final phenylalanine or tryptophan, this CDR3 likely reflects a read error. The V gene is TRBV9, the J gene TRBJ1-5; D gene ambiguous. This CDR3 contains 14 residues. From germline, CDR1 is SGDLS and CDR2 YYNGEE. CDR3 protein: CASSGGGEGQLQHS. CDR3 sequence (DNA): TGTGCCAGCAGCGGGGGTGGGGAGGGTCAGCTCCAGCATTCT.

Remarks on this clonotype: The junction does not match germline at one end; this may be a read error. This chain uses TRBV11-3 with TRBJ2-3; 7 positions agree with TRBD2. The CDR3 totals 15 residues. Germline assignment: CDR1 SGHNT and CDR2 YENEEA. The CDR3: CAISLLAGGTDTQYF. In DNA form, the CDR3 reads TGTGCCATCAGCCTTCTGGCGGGGGGCACAGATACGCAGTATTTT. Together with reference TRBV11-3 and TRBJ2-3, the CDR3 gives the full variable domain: EAGVVQSPRYKIIEKKQPVAFWCNPISGHNTLYWYLQNLGQGPELLIRYENEEAVDDSQLPKDRFSAERLKGVDSTLKIQPAELGDSAVYLCAISLLAGGTDTQYFGPGTRLTVL.

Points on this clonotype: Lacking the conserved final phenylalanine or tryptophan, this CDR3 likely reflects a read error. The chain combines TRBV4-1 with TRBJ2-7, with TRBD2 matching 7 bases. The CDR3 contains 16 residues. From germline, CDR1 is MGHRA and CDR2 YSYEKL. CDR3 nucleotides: TGCGCCAACAGCCAAGACCGGGTAGCGGGCTACTACGAGCAGTACCTC. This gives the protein CANSQDRVAGYYEQYL.

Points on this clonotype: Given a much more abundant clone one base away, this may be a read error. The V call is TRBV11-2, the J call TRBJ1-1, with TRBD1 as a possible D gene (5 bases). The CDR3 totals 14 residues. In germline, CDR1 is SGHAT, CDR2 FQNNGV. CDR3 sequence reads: CASSWATVNTEALF. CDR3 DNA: TGTGCCAGCAGCTGGGCGACAGTGAACACTGAAGCTCTCTTT.

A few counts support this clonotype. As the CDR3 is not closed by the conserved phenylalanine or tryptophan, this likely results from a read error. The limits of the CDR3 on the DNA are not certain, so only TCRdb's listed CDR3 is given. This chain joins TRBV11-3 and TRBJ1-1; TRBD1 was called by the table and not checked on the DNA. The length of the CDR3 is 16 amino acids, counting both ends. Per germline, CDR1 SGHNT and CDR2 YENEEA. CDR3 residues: CASSRSGTNMNTKAFS.

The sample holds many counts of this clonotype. CDR3 amino acids: CSGGQGGGTEAFF. The CDR3 coding sequence is TGCAGCGGCGGACAGGGAGGAGGCACTGAAGCTTTCTTT. The genes are TRBV29-1 and TRBJ1-1; TRBD1 agrees at 8 bases. The CDR3 runs 13 residues. The germline V gene has CDR1 SQVTM and CDR2 ANQGSEA. Trimming cost V 7 bases and J 4 bases; bases outside gene matches: 8.

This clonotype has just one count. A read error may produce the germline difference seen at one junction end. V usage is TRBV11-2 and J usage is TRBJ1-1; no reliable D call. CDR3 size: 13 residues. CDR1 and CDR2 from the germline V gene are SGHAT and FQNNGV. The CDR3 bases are TGTGCCAGCATCTTAGGAGCGAACACAGAAGCTTTCTTT. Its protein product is CASILGANTEAFF.

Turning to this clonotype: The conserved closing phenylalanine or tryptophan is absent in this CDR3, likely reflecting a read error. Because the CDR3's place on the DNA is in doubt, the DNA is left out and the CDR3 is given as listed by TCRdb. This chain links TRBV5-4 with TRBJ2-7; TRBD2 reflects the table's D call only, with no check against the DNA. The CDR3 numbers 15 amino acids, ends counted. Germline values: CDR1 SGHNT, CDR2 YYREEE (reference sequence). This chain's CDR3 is CTSSLSASGDYEQYL.

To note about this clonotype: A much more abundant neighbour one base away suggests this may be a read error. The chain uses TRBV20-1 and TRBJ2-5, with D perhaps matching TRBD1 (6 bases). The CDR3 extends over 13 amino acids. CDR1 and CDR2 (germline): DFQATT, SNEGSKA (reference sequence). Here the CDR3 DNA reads TGCAGTGTTAGACCCAGGGGAAGGGAGACCCAGTACTTC. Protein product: CSVRPRGRETQYF.

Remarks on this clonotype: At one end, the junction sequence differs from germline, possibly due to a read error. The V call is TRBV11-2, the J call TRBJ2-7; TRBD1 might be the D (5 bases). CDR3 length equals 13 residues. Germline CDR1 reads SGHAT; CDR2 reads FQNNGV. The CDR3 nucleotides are TGTGATAGCAACCCAACAGGCTCCTATGAGCAGTACTTC. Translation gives CDSNPTGSYEQYF.

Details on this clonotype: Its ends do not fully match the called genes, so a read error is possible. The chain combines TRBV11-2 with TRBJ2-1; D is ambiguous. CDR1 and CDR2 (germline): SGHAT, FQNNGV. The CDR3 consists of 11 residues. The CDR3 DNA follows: TGTGCCAGCAGTGAGGTCTATGAGCGGTTCTTC. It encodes CASSEVYERFF.

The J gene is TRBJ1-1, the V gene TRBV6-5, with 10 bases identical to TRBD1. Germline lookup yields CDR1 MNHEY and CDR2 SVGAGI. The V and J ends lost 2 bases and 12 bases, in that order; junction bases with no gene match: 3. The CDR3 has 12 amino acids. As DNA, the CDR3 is TGTGCCAGCAGTTACCCGGGACAGGGGACTTTCTTT. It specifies CASSYPGQGTFF.

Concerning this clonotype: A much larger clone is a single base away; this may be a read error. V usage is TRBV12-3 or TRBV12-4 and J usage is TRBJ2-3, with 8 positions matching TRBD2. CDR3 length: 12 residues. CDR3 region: CASSTAGDTEYF. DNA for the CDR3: TGTGCCAGCAGTACAGCGGGAGATACGGAGTATTTT.

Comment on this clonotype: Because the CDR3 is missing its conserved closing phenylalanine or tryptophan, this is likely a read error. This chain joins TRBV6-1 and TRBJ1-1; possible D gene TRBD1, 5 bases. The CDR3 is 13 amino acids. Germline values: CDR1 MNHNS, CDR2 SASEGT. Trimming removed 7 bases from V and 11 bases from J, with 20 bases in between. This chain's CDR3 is CASTLERGMLAFY. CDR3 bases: TGTGCCAGCACCTTGGAAAGGGGCATGTTGGCTTTCTAT.

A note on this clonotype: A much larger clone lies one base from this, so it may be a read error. The CDR3 region is CASSQEVATSGDTDTQYF. The CDR3, as DNA: TGTGCCAGCAGCCAAGAGGTCGCGACTAGCGGGGACACAGATACGCAGTATTTT. The rearrangement uses TRBV4-2 and TRBJ2-3; 11 bases agree with TRBD2. After removal of 0 bases from V and 2 bases from J, the junction contained 7 bases not matched to a gene. The CDR3 sequence is 18 residues long. From germline, CDR1 is LGHNA and CDR2 YNFKEQ.